The present T cell receptor (beta chain) was sequenced within a study of cytomegalovirus exposure and HLA in healthy donors. Germline V lookup: CDR1 LNHDA, CDR2 SQIVND (reference sequence). The V gene lost 1 base and the J gene lost 7 bases, with 10 bases spanning the gap. This CDR3 has 13 residues. Study-level points and caveats: In a later analysis, common viral pathogens appeared linked to several of the most significant clusters.

Turning to this clone: Its antigen is unknown.

Primers for the PCR totalled 60 Vbeta and 13 Jbeta. Repertoires were generated with immunoSEQ multiplex PCR, while TCRdb's copy carries only in-frame clones and drops some. This sample has 100,000 or so clones, with nearly 85% found just once. The chain carries TRBV19 and TRBJ1-1, with TRBD1 as a possible D gene (6 bases). The source is a man between 18 and 35 years old in good health and CMV-seronegative. Sequencing was performed on PBMCs. The CDR3, as DNA: TGTGCCAGTAGTATAGGAATGGACAGTGAAGCTTTCTTT. It translates to CASSIGMDSEAFF.